This T cell receptor beta chain was obtained from a study of blood T cell repertoires in COVID-19. Using immunoSEQ multiplex PCR, the repertoire was profiled, and TCRdb retains in-frame clones only, with some absent. The sample contains approximately 120,000 clones, over 70% of which appear only once. This clone has ten or more counts. CDR1 and CDR2 (germline): MNHEY, SVGAGI. The CDR3 runs to 14 residues. Deletions cut 5 bases from V and 3 bases from J, with 14 bases between. Sequenced material: peripheral blood. The chain uses TRBV6-5 and TRBJ2-7; weak D call: TRBD1 (5 bases). This receptor was identified in a man older than 75 with acute or convalescent COVID-19. CDR3 loop: CASSSPSRGYEQYF. CDR3 coding DNA: TGTGCCAGCAGTAGTCCTTCTAGGGGCTACGAGCAGTACTTC.